The 10 T cell receptor beta chains given below trace back to one sample, sequenced in a study of vaccination and CD4 T cells after COVID-19. Their recognized antigens are unknown. Sequencing of the DNA from cultured CD4+ T cells was carried out with the Oncomine TCR Beta short-read assay. TCRdb itself ran the PCR reads through MiXCR, one entry per CDR3 protein. The sample holds about 5,000 distinct CDR3 sequences; about 45% are singletons and the top ten take approximately 60%. Treatment given: roughly nine-day PBMC culture with coronavirus spike peptide pools or control peptides (ViraFEST assay). The sample consisted of CD4+ T cells from blood, cultured in vitro. These receptors were obtained from a human donor who had recovered from COVID-19.

The CDR3 region has the DNA TGTGCCAGCAGCTACAGGGGGAACACTGAAGCTTTCTTT. Its translation is CASSYRGNTEAFF. V and J are TRBV6-5 and TRBJ1-1; 7 bases match TRBD1. The CDR3 has 13 amino acids. V gave up 6 bases and J gave up 1 base; unmatched junction bases: 2. Germline V gene sequence: CDR1 MNHEY, CDR2 SVGAGI.

J is TRBJ2-1 and V is TRBV20-1; TRBD2 is a possible D gene (6 bases). The V gene's germline CDR1 is DFQATT and CDR2 SNEGSKA (reference sequence). Deletions cut 0 bases from V and 0 bases from J, with 9 bases between. This CDR3 has 15 amino acids. CDR3 coding DNA: TGCAGTGCTAGAGATTGGCGGGACTCCTACAATGAGCAGTTCTTC. It specifies CSARDWRDSYNEQFF.

This rearrangement joins TRBV7-9 to TRBJ2-7; 12 nucleotides agree with TRBD2. J lost 4 bases, V lost 1 base, and 5 bases had no gene match. The CDR3 is 16 amino acids. Germline values: CDR1 SEHNR, CDR2 FQNEAQ (reference sequence). The CDR3 loop is CASSLERLAGEYEQYF. The CDR3 DNA reads as TGTGCCAGCAGCTTAGAAAGACTAGCGGGGGAGTACGAGCAGTACTTC.

The genes are TRBV20-1 and TRBJ1-2, with D perhaps TRBD1 (5 bases). This CDR3 spans 12 amino acids. V lost 3 bases and J 4 bases, leaving 9 bases between the germline ends. Germline lookup yields CDR1 DFQATT and CDR2 SNEGSKA (reference sequence). As DNA, the CDR3 is TGCAGTGCTAGGGGGACGAGCTATGGCTACACCTTC. Translation: CSARGTSYGYTF.

CDR3 loop: CANSQGLAGYNEQFF. The CDR3 bases are TGTGCCAACTCCCAGGGACTAGCGGGGTACAATGAGCAGTTCTTC. The chain carries TRBV10-3 and TRBJ2-1, with 13 bases aligning to TRBD2. V was pared by 10 bases and J by 4 bases, with 7 bases of the junction left unmatched. Germline lookup yields CDR1 ENHRY and CDR2 SYGVKD. The CDR3 has 15 amino acids.

The rearrangement links TRBV20-1 to TRBJ2-7, with TRBD2 matching over 9 bases. Germline CDR1 and CDR2: DFQATT and SNEGSKA (reference sequence). The CDR3 has 16 residues. The V and J ends lost 0 bases and 2 bases, in that order; junction bases with no gene match: 8. CDR3 nucleotide sequence: TGCAGTGCTAGAGAGGGGAAAGCGGGGGGTACCTACGAGCAGTACTTC. Translating gives CSAREGKAGGTYEQYF.

V is TRBV30 and J is TRBJ1-5; maybe TRBD1 (5 bases). The CDR3 is made up of 14 amino acids. Trimming took off 1 base at V and 1 base at J, with 8 bases between the two ends. Germline CDR1 reads GTSNPN; CDR2 reads SVGIG (reference sequence). The CDR3 sequence: CAWSAGTSNQPQHF. CDR3 coding DNA: TGTGCCTGGAGTGCTGGGACGAGCAATCAGCCCCAGCATTTT. The full variable domain, its missing parts supplied by reference TRBV30 and TRBJ1-5, is SQTIHQWPATLVQPVGSPLSLECTVEGTSNPNLYWYRQAAGRGLQLLFYSVGIGQISSEVPQNLSASRPQDRQFILSSKKLLLSDSGFYLCAWSAGTSNQPQHFGDGTRLSIL.

The chain is built from TRBV5-1 and TRBJ2-7; TRBD1 matches at 8 bases. The CDR3 is 14 residues long. After removal of 4 bases from V and 2 bases from J, the junction contained 5 bases not matched to a gene. CDR1 and CDR2 (germline): SGHRS, YFSETQ. CDR3 protein: CASSQGAYAYEQYF. The CDR3 DNA follows: TGCGCCAGCAGCCAGGGGGCCTACGCCTACGAGCAGTACTTC.

This clonotype has more than one count but fewer than ten. The genes are TRBV20-1 and TRBJ1-1; 10 bases are shared with TRBD1. The germline CDR1 and CDR2 sequences are DFQATT and SNEGSKA (reference sequence). The junction had 9 bases not matched to a gene; V was cut back by 5 bases and J by 0 bases. The CDR3 runs 16 residues. For the CDR3, the DNA is TGCAGTGCTTCTCGGACAGGGGGTACTATGAACACTGAAGCTTTCTTT. This encodes CSASRTGGTMNTEAFF.

This clonotype appeared a few times. This chain joins TRBV4-1 and TRBJ1-1; maybe TRBD1 (6 bases). V was clipped by 4 bases and J by 4 bases, with 10 bases between them. This CDR3 contains 13 residues. From germline, CDR1 is MGHRA and CDR2 YSYEKL. The CDR3 region has the DNA TGCGCCAGCAGCCGGGGGGGCAGCACTGAAGCTTTCTTT. This encodes CASSRGGSTEAFF.